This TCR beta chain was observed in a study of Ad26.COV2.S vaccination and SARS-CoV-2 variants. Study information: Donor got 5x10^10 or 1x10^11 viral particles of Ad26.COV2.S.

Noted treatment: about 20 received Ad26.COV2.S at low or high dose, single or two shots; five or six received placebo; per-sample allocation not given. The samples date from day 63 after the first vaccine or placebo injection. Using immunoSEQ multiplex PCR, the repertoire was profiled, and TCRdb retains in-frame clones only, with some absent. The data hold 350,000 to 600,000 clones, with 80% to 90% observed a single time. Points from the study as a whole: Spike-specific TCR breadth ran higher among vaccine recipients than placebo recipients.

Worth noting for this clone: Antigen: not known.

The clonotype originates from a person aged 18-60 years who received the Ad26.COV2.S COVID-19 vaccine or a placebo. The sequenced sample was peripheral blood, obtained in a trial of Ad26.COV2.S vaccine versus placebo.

CDR3 in DNA: TGTGCCAGCAGCCCCCAGGGACCAGTAAGCTCCTACAATGAGCAGTTCTTC. It yields the protein CASSPQGPVSSYNEQFF. The J gene is TRBJ2-1, the V gene TRBV4-2; perhaps D is TRBD1 or TRBD2 (5 bases each). This CDR3 spans 17 amino acids. CDR1 LGHNA and CDR2 YNFKEQ come from the germline V gene. V lost 4 bases to trimming and J lost 0 bases, with 16 bases between them.